This is a list of T cell receptor beta chains from one sample in a study of T-cell reconstitution after alpha-beta-depleted transplantation in children. Using its own MiXCR run on the PCR reads, TCRdb lists one record per CDR3 protein. The sample yields about 400,000 distinct CDR3 sequences, around 21% seen once. The sample in question was PBMCs from the stem cell graft donor, obtained from the stem cell graft. The receptors shown here come from a human donor who donated a stem cell graft to a child with acute myeloid leukemia. The CDR3 runs from the conserved cysteine through the conserved F or W. A D gene is named only where the DNA matches it firmly. The listing skips clone size in some rows; elsewhere it reads once, few, many or a size class.

TRBV4-3	many	TRBJ1-3	-	TGCGCCAGCAGCCAAGACCTACAGGGAAACACCATATATTTT	CASSQDLQGNTIYF
TRBV12-3/TRBV12-4	-	TRBJ1-5	-	TGTGCCAGCAGAAATACAGGGTCCAATCAGCCCCAGCATTTT	CASRNTGSNQPQHF
TRBV28	many	TRBJ2-7	TRBD2	TGTGCCAGCAGTTCGAATAGACTAGCGGGATCCTACGAGCAGTACTTC	CASSSNRLAGSYEQYF
TRBV12-3/TRBV12-4	once	TRBJ2-3	TRBD1	TGTGCCAGCAGCCCTACAGGGGTGGGAGATACGCAGTATTTT	CASSPTGVGDTQYF
TRBV5-1	-	TRBJ2-1	-	TGCGCCAGCAGCTTCTACGACATCCAGGTGCAGTTCTTC	CASSFYDIQVQFF
TRBV9	few	TRBJ1-2	TRBD1	TGTGCCAGCAGCGTGTACCAGGGGGCTTCAATTAACTATGGCTACACCTTC	CASSVYQGASINYGYTF
TRBV5-1	-	TRBJ2-3	-	TGCGCCAGCAGCTTGGGGACAGAAATAGATACGCAGTATTTT	CASSLGTEIDTQYF
TRBV5-1	-	TRBJ2-5	TRBD2	TGCGCCAGCAGCATCTTAGGGACTAGCGTCAACCAAAGGGAGACCCAGTACTTC	CASSILGTSVNQRETQYF
TRBV9	few	TRBJ2-2	TRBD2	TGTGCCAGCAGCTATCGGACTAGTTCGGCCGGGGAGCTGTTTTTT	CASSYRTSSAGELFF
TRBV30	few	TRBJ2-1	TRBD2	TGTGCCTGGAGTGAAGCGACTAGCTGGGGGGGGAATGAGCAGTTCTTC	CAWSEATSWGGNEQFF
TRBV6-5	-	TRBJ2-1	-	TGTGCCAGCAGTTACTCGTTGGGAGGGGGAAGCTTTGAGCAGTTCTTC	CASSYSLGGGSFEQFF
TRBV5-1	-	TRBJ2-7	-	TGCGCCAGCAGCTTGGCCGGACTGGCGGAAACCTCTGGGGAGCAGTACTTC	CASSLAGLAETSGEQYF
TRBV12-3/TRBV12-4	few	TRBJ2-2	TRBD1	TGTGCCAGCAGTTTTGGGACAGAGACGAACACCGGGGAGCTGTTTTTT	CASSFGTETNTGELFF
TRBV27	many	TRBJ2-7	TRBD1	TGTGCCAGCCACGGAGGTCCCAGGGGGCTATACGAGCAGTACTTC	CASHGGPRGLYEQYF
TRBV20-1	few	TRBJ2-1	-	TGCAGTGCTAGCCCTGAGGTTAGGGCGTACAATGAGCAGTTCTTC	CSASPEVRAYNEQFF
TRBV20-1	few	TRBJ2-5	-	TGCAGTGCCAAACGAGAGACCCAGTACTTC	CSAKRETQYF
TRBV12-3/TRBV12-4	-	TRBJ1-2	TRBD1	TGTGCCAGCAGTTCACAGGGGCATGGCTACACCTTC	CASSSQGHGYTF
TRBV29-1	few	TRBJ1-1	TRBD1	TGCAGCGTTGTCAGGGGGCTCGGCACTGAAGCTTTCTTT	CSVVRGLGTEAFF
TRBV5-1	-	TRBJ2-3	TRBD2	TGCGCCAGCAGCTGGGGGTCGACCGGCGGGAGAGATACGCAGTATTTT	CASSWGSTGGRDTQYF
TRBV4-1	-	TRBJ2-1	TRBD1	TGCGCCAGCAGCCAAGAGGGGACAGGGGGCATAACGAATGAGCAGTTCTTC	CASSQEGTGGITNEQFF
TRBV20-1	many	TRBJ2-1	TRBD2	TGCAGTGCTAGAGACTTCCCCCCGAAGACTAGCGGGAGGCGCAATGAGCAGTTCTTC	CSARDFPPKTSGRRNEQFF
TRBV12-3/TRBV12-4	few	TRBJ2-5	-	TGTGCCAGAAGTGGAGAGGGGACCCAGTACTTC	CARSGEGTQYF
TRBV2	few	TRBJ2-7	TRBD2	TGTGCCAGCAGCGAGACTAGCGGGATCTACGAGCAGTACTTC	CASSETSGIYEQYF
TRBV9	few	TRBJ2-1	-	TGTGCCAGCAGCGCTCGGACGGCGCCAGAGGATGAGCAGTTCTTC	CASSARTAPEDEQFF
TRBV7-3	many	TRBJ2-1	TRBD2	TGTGCCAGCTCCAGGACTAGCGGATACAATGAGCAGTTCTTC	CASSRTSGYNEQFF
TRBV5-1	-	TRBJ2-3	-	TGCGCCAGCAGCTTACACTGGGATCCCACAGATACGCAGTATTTT	CASSLHWDPTDTQYF
TRBV9	-	TRBJ2-1	-	TGTGCCAGCAGCGTAGCGGGTGGAGTCTTCGATGAGCAGTTCTTC	CASSVAGGVFDEQFF
TRBV12-3/TRBV12-4	-	TRBJ2-1	-	TGTGCCAGCAGGACAGGCCACAGGGCCCCCCTACACTTGAATGAGCAGTTCTTC	CASRTGHRAPLHLNEQFF
TRBV20-1	few	TRBJ2-3	-	TGCAGTGCTAGATTACAGGGATCCACAGATACGCAGTATTTT	CSARLQGSTDTQYF
TRBV20-1	few	TRBJ1-1	-	TGCAGTGCTAGAGAGGCCCGGACGGGGAACACTGAAGCTTTCTTT	CSAREARTGNTEAFF
TRBV5-5	-	TRBJ2-7	-	TGTGCCAGCAGCTTGCGGGGAATCCAACACGAGCAGTACTTC	CASSLRGIQHEQYF
TRBV20-1	many	TRBJ2-1	TRBD2	TGCAGTGCTAGAGATTTCCAGCGGGGCTGGAATGAGCAGTTCTTC	CSARDFQRGWNEQFF
TRBV7-2	many	TRBJ2-1	TRBD2	TGTGCCAGCAGCCGACTAGCGGGAGGGAGTGAGCAGTTCTTC	CASSRLAGGSEQFF
TRBV29-1	-	TRBJ2-3	-	TGCAGCGTTGAAGCCGGTGCGGCCGGCACAGATACGCAGTATTTT	CSVEAGAAGTDTQYF
TRBV12-3/TRBV12-4	few	TRBJ2-2	-	TGTGCCAGCAGTCCCCCTCTATGGGAGAGAAACACCGGGGAGCTGTTTTTT	CASSPPLWERNTGELFF
TRBV7-9	many	TRBJ1-2	-	TGTGCCAGCAGCGCGACAGGAATCAACTATGGCTACACCTTC	CASSATGINYGYTF
TRBV11-2	-	TRBJ2-1	-	TGTGCCAGCAGCTTAGATTTGCGGAGCTCCTACAATGAGCAGTTCTTC	CASSLDLRSSYNEQFF
TRBV5-1	-	TRBJ2-2	TRBD1	TGCGCCAGCAGCTTTACAGGGGACGTCACCGGGGAGCTGTTTTTT	CASSFTGDVTGELFF
TRBV7-9	-	TRBJ2-7	-	TGTGCCAGCAGCTTAGTGAGTAGCGCAGCGGGCTACGAGCGGTACTTC	CASSLVSSAAGYERYF
TRBV13	-	TRBJ2-5	-	TGTGCCAGCAGCCCCCGGGACGGCCAAGAGACCCAGTACTTC	CASSPRDGQETQYF
TRBV20-1	-	TRBJ1-5	-	TGCAGTGCTAGAGGGCAGGGTTTTGGGCCCCAGCATTTT	CSARGQGFGPQHF
TRBV20-1	few	TRBJ2-3	TRBD1	TGCAGTGCGCGGGGACAGGAGATCACAGATACGCAGTATTTT	CSARGQEITDTQYF
TRBV28	many	TRBJ2-7	-	TGTGCCAGCAGTTTTAGGGGGGGCTACGAGCAGTACTTC	CASSFRGGYEQYF
TRBV12-3/TRBV12-4	few	TRBJ1-5	-	TGTGCCAGCAGTCCTCTGGCCCGCGCGGATAGCAATCAGCCCCAGCATTTT	CASSPLARADSNQPQHF
TRBV29-1	-	TRBJ2-7	-	TGCAGCGTTGATTCAGGGCAGGTCGGCTACGAGCAGTACTTC	CSVDSGQVGYEQYF
TRBV15	-	TRBJ2-7	-	TGTGCCACCAGCAGAGATCCGAGGGGGAGGGCCTACGAGCAGTACTTC	CATSRDPRGRAYEQYF
TRBV7-2	many	TRBJ2-1	TRBD1	TGTGCCAGCAGCTTAGGGGGACAGGGGTACAATGAGCAGTTCTTC	CASSLGGQGYNEQFF
TRBV4-3	-	TRBJ1-1	-	TGCGCCAGCAGCCAAGATTCAGGGGTGGACACTGAAGCTTTCTTT	CASSQDSGVDTEAFF
TRBV12-3/TRBV12-4	-	TRBJ1-5	-	TGTGCCAGCAGTTTATTTAGGGATTCGGCTCAGCCCCAGCATTTT	CASSLFRDSAQPQHF